The clone carrying this T cell receptor (beta chain) was seen just once. Antigen unknown. Libraries were prepared by immunoSEQ multiplex PCR; TCRdb keeps only in-frame clonotypes and omits some of them. Among about 120,000 clones, roughly 92% were seen once, and the ten largest hold around 1.7%. Germline V CDR1 and CDR2: MNHEY, SMNVEV (reference sequence). This CDR3 contains 14 residues. Trimming shortened V by 5 bases and J by 2 bases, and 12 bases separated the two germline ends. These data are taken from a study of T cell responses to AZD1222 COVID-19 vaccine. General observations from the study: Seropositive at baseline were only five or six AZD1222 recipients. Across spike, vaccine-associated CD4 TCRs were found, dominant at 160-218 and 743-854.

The genes are TRBV27 and TRBJ1-1; weak D call: TRBD1 (6 bases). The clonotype was recovered from an adult in good health. Specimen: peripheral blood, collected on day 0 of AZD1222 vaccination. The CDR3 DNA reads TGTGCCAGCAGTACGGGGGCAGGTAACACTGAAGCTTTCTTT. It is translated as CASSTGAGNTEAFF.